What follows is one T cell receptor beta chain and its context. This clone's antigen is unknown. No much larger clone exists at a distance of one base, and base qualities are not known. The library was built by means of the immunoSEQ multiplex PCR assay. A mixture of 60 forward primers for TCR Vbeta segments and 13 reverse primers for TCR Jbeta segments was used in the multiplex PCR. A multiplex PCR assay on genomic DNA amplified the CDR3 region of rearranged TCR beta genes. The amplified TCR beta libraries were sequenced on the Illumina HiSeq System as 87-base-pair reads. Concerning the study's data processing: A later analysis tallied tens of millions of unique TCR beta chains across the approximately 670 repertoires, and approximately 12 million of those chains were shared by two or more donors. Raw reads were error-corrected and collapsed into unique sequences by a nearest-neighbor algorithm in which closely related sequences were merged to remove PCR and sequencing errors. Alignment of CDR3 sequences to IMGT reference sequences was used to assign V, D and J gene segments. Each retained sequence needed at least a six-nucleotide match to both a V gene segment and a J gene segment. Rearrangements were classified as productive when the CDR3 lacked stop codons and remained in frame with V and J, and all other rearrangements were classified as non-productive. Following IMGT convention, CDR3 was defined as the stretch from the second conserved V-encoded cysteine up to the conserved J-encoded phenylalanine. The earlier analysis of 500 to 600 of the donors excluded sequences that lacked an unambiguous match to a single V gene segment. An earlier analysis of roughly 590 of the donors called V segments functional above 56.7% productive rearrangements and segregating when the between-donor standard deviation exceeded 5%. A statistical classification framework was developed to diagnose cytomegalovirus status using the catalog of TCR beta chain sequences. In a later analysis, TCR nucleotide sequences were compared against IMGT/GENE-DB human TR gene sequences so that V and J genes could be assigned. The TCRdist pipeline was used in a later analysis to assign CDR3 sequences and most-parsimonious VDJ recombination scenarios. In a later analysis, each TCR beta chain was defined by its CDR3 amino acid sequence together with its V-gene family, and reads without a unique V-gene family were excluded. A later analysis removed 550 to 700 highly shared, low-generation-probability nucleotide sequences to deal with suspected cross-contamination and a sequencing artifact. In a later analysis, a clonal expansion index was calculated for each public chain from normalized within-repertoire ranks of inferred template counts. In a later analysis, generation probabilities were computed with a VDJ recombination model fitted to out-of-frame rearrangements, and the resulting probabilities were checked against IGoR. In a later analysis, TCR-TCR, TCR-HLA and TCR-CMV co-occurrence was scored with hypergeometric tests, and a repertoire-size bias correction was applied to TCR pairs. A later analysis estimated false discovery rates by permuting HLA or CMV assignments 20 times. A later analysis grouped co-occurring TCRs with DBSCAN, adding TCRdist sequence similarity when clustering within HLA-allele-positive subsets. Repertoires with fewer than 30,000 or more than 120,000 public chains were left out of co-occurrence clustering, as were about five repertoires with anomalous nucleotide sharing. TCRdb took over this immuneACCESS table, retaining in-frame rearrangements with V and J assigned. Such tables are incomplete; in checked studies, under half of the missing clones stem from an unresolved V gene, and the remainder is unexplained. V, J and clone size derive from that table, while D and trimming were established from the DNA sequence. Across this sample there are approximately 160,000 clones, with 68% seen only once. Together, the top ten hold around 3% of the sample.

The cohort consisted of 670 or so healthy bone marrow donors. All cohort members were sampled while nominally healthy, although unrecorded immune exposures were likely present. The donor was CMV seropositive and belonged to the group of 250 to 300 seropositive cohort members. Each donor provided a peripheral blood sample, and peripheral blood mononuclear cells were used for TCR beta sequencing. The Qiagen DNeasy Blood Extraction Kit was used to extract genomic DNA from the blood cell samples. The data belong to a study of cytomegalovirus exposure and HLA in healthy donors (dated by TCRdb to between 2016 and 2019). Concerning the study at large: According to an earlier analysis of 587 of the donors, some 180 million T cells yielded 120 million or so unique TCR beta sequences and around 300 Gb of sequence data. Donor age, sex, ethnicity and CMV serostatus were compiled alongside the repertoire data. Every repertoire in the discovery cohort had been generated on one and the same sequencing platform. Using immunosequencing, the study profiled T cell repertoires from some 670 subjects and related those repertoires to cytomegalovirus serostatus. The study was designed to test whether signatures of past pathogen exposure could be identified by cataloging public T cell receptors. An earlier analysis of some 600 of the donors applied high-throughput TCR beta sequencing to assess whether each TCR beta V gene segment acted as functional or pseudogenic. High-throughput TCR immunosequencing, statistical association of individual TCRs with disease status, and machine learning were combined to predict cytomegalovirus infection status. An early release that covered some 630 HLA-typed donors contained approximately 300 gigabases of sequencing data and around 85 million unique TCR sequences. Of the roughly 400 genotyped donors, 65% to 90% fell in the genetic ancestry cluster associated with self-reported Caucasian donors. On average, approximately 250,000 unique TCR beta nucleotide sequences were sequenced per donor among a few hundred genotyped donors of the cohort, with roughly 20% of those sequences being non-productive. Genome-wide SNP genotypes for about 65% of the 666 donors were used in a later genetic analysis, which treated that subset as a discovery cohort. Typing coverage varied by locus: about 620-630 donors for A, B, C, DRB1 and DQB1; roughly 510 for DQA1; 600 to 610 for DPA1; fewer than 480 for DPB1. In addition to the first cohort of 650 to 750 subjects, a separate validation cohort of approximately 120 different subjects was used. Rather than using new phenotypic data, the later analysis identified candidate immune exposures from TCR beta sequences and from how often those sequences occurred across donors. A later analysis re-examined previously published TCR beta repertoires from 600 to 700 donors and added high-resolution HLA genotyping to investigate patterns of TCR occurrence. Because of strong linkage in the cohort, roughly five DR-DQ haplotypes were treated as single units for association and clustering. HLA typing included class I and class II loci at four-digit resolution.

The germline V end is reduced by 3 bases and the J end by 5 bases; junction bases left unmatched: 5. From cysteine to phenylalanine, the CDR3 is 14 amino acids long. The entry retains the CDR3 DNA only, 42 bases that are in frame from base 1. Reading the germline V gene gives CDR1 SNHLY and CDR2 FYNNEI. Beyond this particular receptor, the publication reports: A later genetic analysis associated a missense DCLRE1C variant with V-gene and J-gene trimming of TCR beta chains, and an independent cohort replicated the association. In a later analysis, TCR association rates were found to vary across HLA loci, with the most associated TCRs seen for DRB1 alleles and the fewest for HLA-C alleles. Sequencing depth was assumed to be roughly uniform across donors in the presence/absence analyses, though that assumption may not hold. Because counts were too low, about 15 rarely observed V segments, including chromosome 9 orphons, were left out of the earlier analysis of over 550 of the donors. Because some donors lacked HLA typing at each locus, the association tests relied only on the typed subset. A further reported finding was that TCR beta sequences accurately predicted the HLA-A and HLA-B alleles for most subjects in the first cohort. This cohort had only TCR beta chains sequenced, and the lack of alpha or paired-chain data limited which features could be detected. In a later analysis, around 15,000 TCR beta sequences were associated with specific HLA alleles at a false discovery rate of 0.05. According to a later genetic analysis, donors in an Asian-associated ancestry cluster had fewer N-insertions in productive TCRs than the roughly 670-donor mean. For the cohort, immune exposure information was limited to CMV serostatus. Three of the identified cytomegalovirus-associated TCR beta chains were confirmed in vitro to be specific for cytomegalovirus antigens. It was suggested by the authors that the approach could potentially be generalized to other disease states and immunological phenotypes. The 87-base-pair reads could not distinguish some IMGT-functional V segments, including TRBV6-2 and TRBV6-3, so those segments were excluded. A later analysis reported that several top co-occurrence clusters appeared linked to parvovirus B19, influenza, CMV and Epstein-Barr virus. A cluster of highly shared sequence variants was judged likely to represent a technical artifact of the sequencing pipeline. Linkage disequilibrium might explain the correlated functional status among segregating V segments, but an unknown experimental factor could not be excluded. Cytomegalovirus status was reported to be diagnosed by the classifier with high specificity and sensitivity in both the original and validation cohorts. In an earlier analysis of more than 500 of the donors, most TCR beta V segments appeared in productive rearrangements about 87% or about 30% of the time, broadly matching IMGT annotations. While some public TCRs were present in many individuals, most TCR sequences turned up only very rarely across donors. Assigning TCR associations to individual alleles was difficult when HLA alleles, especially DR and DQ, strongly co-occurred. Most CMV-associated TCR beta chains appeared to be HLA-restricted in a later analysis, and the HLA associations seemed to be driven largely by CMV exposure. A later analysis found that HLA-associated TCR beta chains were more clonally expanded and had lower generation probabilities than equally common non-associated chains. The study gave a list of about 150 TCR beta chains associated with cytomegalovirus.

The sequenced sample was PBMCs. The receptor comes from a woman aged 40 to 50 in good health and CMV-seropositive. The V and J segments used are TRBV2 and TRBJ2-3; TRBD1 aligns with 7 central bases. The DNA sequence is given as TGTGCCAGCAGTGAGTTTCAGGGGGAAGATACGCAGTATTTT. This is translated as CASSEFQGEDTQYF.